Following are 7 T cell receptor beta chains from one sample sequenced in a study of OX40 agonist ivuxolimab in advanced cancers. Using immunoSEQ multiplex PCR, the repertoire was profiled, and TCRdb retains in-frame clones only, with some absent. The table records 50,000 or so clones, roughly 84% of them present only once. This specimen was CD4+ or CD8+ T cells sorted from blood, taken in a trial of the OX40 agonist ivuxolimab. The receptors were gathered from an adult with an advanced solid tumor such as melanoma, head and neck, liver or kidney cancer.

This rearrangement joins TRBV6-1 to TRBJ2-2; perhaps TRBD1 as D (6 bases). The CDR3 has 13 amino acids. Germline CDR1 is MNHNS and CDR2 is SASEGT. V was trimmed by 4 bases and J by 7 bases, leaving 10 bases between them. For the CDR3, the DNA is TGTGCCAGCAGTGTAAGGGGGAGCGGGGAGCTGTTTTTT. It yields the protein CASSVRGSGELFF.

V usage is TRBV7-9 and J usage is TRBJ2-1; 11 bases line up with TRBD2. V lost 5 bases and J lost 9; bases outside the gene matches: 12. Germline CDR1 and CDR2: SEHNR and FQNEAQ (reference sequence). This CDR3 has 16 amino acids. The DNA for the CDR3 is TGTGCCAGCAGCCTCTCCTCAGGGACTAGCGGCGGTGAGCAGTTCTTC. Residues: CASSLSSGTSGGEQFF.

This clone occurred a few times. The chain recombines TRBV7-9 with TRBJ1-2; possibly TRBD1 for D (6 bases). The germline gives CDR1 SEHNR, CDR2 FQNEAQ (reference sequence). The germline V and J ends were trimmed by 5 bases and 4 bases, with 17 bases remaining between them. The CDR3 is 15 amino acids. CDR3 in amino acids: CASSPRGALIYGYTF. CDR3 DNA sequence: TGTGCCAGCAGCCCTCGGGGGGCGCTCATCTATGGCTACACCTTC. The whole variable domain, filled in from reference TRBV7-9 and TRBJ1-2, reads DTGVSQNPRHKITKRGQNVTFRCDPISEHNRLYWYRQTLGQGPEFLTYFQNEAQLEKSRLLSDRFSAERPKGSFSTLEIQRTEQGDSAMYLCASSPRGALIYGYTFGSGTRLTVV.

The chain combines TRBV6-1 with TRBJ2-5, with 10 positions matching TRBD1. V was clipped by 6 bases and J by 5 bases; unmatched bases: 9. The CDR3 loop spans 15 amino acids. Germline V lookup: CDR1 MNHNS, CDR2 SASEGT. The CDR3: CASSPGQGSLETQYF. The CDR3 nucleotides read TGTGCCAGCAGCCCGGGACAGGGGTCGTTGGAGACCCAGTACTTC.

The chain couples TRBV16 to TRBJ2-7; D may be TRBD1 or TRBD2 (5 bases each). V lost 0 bases and J lost 7, with 10 bases in between. Germline V CDR1 and CDR2: KGHSY, FQNENV. The CDR3 has 13 residues. The DNA of the CDR3 is TGTGCCAGCAGCCAATCCAGGGAGAGTGAGCAGTACTTC. Its translation: CASSQSRESEQYF.

J is TRBJ1-5 and V is TRBV11-3; 10 bases map to TRBD1. The CDR3 runs to 17 residues. The germline V gene encodes CDR1 SGHNT and CDR2 YENEEA. Trimming took 5 bases from V and 2 from J; bases not matched to a gene: 9. The CDR3 DNA reads as TGTGCCAGCAGCCCGCCGACAGGGGGCACGGGCAATCAGCCCCAGCATTTT. It encodes CASSPPTGGTGNQPQHF.

The chain recombines TRBV5-6 with TRBJ2-5, with D maybe TRBD1 (6 bases). Germline CDR1 is SGHDT and CDR2 is YYEEEE. V dropped 0 bases and J dropped 4 bases, with 7 bases sitting between them. There are 13 residues in the CDR3. The CDR3 DNA is TGTGCCAGCAGCTTGGACAGGGTAGAGACCCAGTACTTC. Protein product: CASSLDRVETQYF.